The 12 T cell receptor beta chains reported below all come from one sample, sequenced in a study of molecular identifiers for immune sequencing clone quantification. TCRdb redid the calling of the PCR reads with MiXCR, one entry per CDR3 protein. The data show 400,000 to 600,000 distinct CDR3 sequences, about a quarter seen once. What was sequenced was naive CD8+ T cells from blood, with Jurkat cell RNA spiked in. Subset indicated: FACS-sorted CD8+CD4-CCR7+CD45RA+ naive T cells. The receptors come from a human donor in good health. Some libraries in this study had Jurkat cell RNA spiked in.

Concerning this clonotype itself: A much larger clone differs from this one at a single base, so this may be a read error. V gene TRBV29-1 combines with J gene TRBJ2-5, with a weak D call TRBD2 (5 bases). The germline V gene has CDR1 SQVTM and CDR2 ANQGSEA. With 1 base removed from V and 3 bases from J, the gap between germline ends came to 15 bases. The CDR3 is made up of 15 amino acids. The chain's CDR3 is CSVEGTRRIEETQYF. The CDR3 DNA follows: TGCAGCGTTGAAGGGACGCGGAGGATCGAAGAGACCCAGTACTTC.

At least ten counts were recorded for this clonotype. V gene TRBV7-2 combines with J gene TRBJ1-1, with 8 bases aligning to TRBD1. The CDR3 runs 16 residues. The junction had 8 bases not matched to a gene; V was cut back by 1 base and J by 4 bases. Germline CDR1 reads SGHTA; CDR2 reads FQGNSA. This CDR3 is CASSLGTGRAGTEAFF. The DNA for the CDR3 is TGTGCCAGCAGCTTAGGGACAGGGAGGGCTGGCACTGAAGCTTTCTTT. Filled out from reference TRBV7-2 and TRBJ1-1, the complete variable domain reads GAGVSQSPSNKVTEKGKDVELRCDPISGHTALYWYRQSLGQGLEFLIYFQGNSAPDKSGLPSDRFSAERTGGSVSTLTIQRTQQEDSAVYLCASSLGTGRAGTEAFFGQGTRLTVV.

Comment on this clonotype: The conserved phenylalanine or tryptophan normally closing the CDR3 is absent here, so this likely arose from a read error. Because the CDR3's place on the DNA is in doubt, the DNA is left out and the CDR3 is given as listed by TCRdb. The chain uses TRBV12-3 or TRBV12-4 and TRBJ1-2. The CDR3 sequence runs 19 residues, both termini included. The CDR3 loop reads CASSSSRVYLGTANYGYTL.

This clonotype occurred a few times. The gene calls are TRBV4-1 and TRBJ2-3; D may correspond to TRBD1 or TRBD2 (5 bases each). CDR1 is MGHRA and CDR2 is YSYEKL in the germline V gene. The CDR3 runs to 17 residues. V shed 4 bases and J shed 0 bases, with 17 bases lying between them. The CDR3 nucleotides are TGCGCCAGCAGCCTCCTTTTGGTTTGGGGGAGCACAGATACGCAGTATTTT. Translation gives CASSLLLVWGSTDTQYF.

This clonotype was observed a handful of times. This chain links TRBV29-1 with TRBJ2-7; maybe TRBD2 (8 bases). This CDR3 region has 15 residues. Per the germline V gene, CDR1 is SQVTM and CDR2 is ANQGSEA. V dropped 3 bases and J dropped 4 bases, with 19 bases sitting between them. The CDR3 loop is CSVDSGTVVRYEQYF. In DNA, the CDR3 is TGCAGCGTTGATAGCGGGACAGTGGTCAGGTACGAGCAGTACTTC.

The chain uses TRBV7-9 and TRBJ2-7, with D possibly matching TRBD2 (6 bases). The germline V gene has CDR1 SEHNR and CDR2 FQNEAQ (reference sequence). This CDR3 has 17 amino acids. Between the trimmed V and J ends, which lost 5 bases and 2 bases, there was a span of 22 bases. CDR3: CASSPHTDGGRAYEQYF. CDR3 coding DNA: TGTGCCAGCAGCCCGCATACGGACGGGGGAAGGGCCTACGAGCAGTACTTC.

This clonotype came up a few times. Sequence at one end of the junction differs from germline and may be a read error. The rearrangement links TRBV9 to TRBJ2-2; TRBD1 matches at 7 bases. The germline V gene has CDR1 SGDLS and CDR2 YYNGEE. The CDR3 consists of 16 residues. The CDR3 sequence: CASSATDRVNIGELFF. Written as DNA, the CDR3 is TGTGCCAGCAGCGCGACCGACAGGGTTAACATCGGGGAGCTGTTTTTT.

In DNA form, the CDR3 reads TGCGCCAGCAGCCAAGAGCGTGCGGCAGGGTTAGCCTACGAGCAGTACTTC. Protein product: CASSQERAAGLAYEQYF. The chain recombines TRBV4-1 with TRBJ2-7, with D perhaps matching TRBD1 (5 bases). This CDR3 spans 17 amino acids. The germline V and J ends were trimmed by 0 bases and 2 bases, with 17 bases remaining between them. The germline CDR1 and CDR2 sequences are MGHRA and YSYEKL.

This clonotype has at least ten counts. The rearrangement links TRBV29-1 to TRBJ2-3; perhaps TRBD1 as D (6 bases). Per the germline V gene, CDR1 is SQVTM and CDR2 is ANQGSEA. Deletions cut 4 bases from V and 4 bases from J, with 15 bases between. This CDR3 is built from 14 residues. For the CDR3, the DNA is TGCAGCGTTGTGGGACACCAAGGTGCAGATACGCAGTATTTT. It codes for CSVVGHQGADTQYF.

In its sample, this clonotype was seen many times. This rearrangement joins TRBV12-5 to TRBJ1-5, with unresolved D. Germline lookup yields CDR1 LGHNT and CDR2 FRNRAP. The ends were cut back, 6 bases at V and 1 base at J, with 4 bases in the middle. The CDR3 covers 12 residues. The CDR3: CASGDSNQPQHF. The CDR3 DNA is TGTGCTAGTGGGGACAGCAATCAGCCCCAGCATTTT.

Concerning this clonotype itself: At one end, the junction sequence differs from germline, possibly due to a read error. CDR3 nucleotides: TGTGCCAGCAGCATCCCGGAATTCCGGGACACACATACGCAGTATTTT. Protein: CASSIPEFRDTHTQYF. V and J are TRBV7-2 and TRBJ2-3; weak D call: TRBD1 (6 bases). The CDR3 runs 16 residues. Germline values: CDR1 SGHTA, CDR2 FQGNSA.

J is TRBJ2-7 and V is TRBV11-2; TRBD2 matches at 7 bases. Trimming at V came to 5 bases and at J to 0 bases, leaving 19 bases not matched to a gene. Germline loops: CDR1 SGHAT, CDR2 FQNNGV. The CDR3 extends over 19 amino acids. CDR3 bases: TGTGCCAGCAGCATCCTGGTGGATCGGTGGGGGGGGAGCTCCTACGAGCAGTACTTC. It is translated as CASSILVDRWGGSSYEQYF.